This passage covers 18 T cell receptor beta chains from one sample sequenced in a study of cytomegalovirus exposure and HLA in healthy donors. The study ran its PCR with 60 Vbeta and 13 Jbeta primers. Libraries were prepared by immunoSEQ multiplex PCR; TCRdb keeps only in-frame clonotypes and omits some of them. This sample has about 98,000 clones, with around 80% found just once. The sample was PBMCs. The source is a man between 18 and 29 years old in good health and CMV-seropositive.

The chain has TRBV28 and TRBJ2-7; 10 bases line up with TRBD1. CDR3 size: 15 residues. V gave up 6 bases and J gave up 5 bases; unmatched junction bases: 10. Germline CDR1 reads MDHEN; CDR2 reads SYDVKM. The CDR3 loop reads CASSRPDRGHDEQYF. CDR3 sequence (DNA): TGTGCCAGCAGCCGACCAGACAGGGGGCACGACGAGCAGTACTTC.

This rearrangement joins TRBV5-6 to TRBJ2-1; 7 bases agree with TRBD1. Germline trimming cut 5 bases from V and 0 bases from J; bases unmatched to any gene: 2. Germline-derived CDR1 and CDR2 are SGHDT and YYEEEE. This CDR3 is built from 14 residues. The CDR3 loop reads CASRTGSSYNEQFF. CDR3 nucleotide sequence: TGTGCCAGCAGGACAGGGAGCTCCTACAATGAGCAGTTCTTC.

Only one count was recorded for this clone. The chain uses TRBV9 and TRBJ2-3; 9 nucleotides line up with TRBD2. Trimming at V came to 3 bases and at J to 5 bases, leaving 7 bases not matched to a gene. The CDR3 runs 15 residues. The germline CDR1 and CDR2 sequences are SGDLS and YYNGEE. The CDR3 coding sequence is TGTGCCAGCAGCGAGGCAGCGGGGGGTGGAGATACGCAGTATTTT. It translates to CASSEAAGGGDTQYF.

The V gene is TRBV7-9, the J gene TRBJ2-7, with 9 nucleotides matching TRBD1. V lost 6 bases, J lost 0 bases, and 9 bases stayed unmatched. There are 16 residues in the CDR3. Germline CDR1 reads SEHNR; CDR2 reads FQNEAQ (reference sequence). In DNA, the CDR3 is TGTGCCAGCAGGCCGACCGGGACAGGGCGCTCCTACGAGCAGTACTTC. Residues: CASRPTGTGRSYEQYF.

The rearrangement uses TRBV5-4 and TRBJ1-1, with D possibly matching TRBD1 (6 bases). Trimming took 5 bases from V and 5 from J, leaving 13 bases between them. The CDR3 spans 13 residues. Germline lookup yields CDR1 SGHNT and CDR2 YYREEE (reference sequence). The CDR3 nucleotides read TGTGCCAGCAGGGGGACATCAGGGACTGAAGCTTTCTTT. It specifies CASRGTSGTEAFF.

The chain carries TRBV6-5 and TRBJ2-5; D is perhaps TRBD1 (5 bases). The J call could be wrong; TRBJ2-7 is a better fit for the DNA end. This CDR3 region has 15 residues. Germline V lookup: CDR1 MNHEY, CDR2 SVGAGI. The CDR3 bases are TGTGCCAGCACCGACGGCAGGGTAGGGTCCTACGAGCAGTACTTC. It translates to CASTDGRVGSYEQYF.

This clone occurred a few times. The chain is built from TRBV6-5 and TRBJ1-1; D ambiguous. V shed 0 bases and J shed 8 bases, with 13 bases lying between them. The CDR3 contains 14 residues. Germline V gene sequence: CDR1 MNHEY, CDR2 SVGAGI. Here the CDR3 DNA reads TGTGCCAGCAGTTACTCGGGCAGGCGTCGAGAAGCTTTCTTT. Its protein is CASSYSGRRREAFF.

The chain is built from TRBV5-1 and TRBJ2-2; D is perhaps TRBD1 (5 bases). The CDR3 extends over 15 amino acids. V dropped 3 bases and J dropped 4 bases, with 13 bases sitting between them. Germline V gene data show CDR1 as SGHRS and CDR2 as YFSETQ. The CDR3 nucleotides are TGCGCCAGCAGCTCTCTCAGGGTAGCCACCGGGGAGCTGTTTTTT. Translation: CASSSLRVATGELFF.

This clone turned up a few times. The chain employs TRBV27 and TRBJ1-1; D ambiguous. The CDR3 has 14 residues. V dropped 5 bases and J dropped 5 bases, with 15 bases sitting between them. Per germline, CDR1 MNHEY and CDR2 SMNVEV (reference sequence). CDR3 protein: CASSQSWAGTEAFF. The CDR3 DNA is TGTGCCAGCAGTCAGAGTTGGGCGGGTACTGAAGCTTTCTTT.

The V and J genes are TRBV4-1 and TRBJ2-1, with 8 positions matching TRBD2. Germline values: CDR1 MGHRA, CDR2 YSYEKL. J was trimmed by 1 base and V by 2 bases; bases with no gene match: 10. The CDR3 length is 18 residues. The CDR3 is CASSQLGGSGGSYNEQFF. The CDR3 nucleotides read TGCGCCAGCAGCCAACTGGGCGGGAGCGGGGGATCCTACAATGAGCAGTTCTTC.

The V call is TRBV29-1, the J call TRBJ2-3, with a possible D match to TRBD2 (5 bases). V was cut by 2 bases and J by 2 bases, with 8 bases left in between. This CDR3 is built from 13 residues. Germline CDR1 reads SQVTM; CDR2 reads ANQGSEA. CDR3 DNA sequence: TGCAGCGTTGAATTGGGAGCCACAGATACGCAGTATTTT. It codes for CSVELGATDTQYF.

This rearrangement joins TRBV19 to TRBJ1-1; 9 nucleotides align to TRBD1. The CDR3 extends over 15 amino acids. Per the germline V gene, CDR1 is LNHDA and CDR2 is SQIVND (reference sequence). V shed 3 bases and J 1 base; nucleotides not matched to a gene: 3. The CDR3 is CASSMRGQGNTEAFF. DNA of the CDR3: TGTGCCAGTAGTATGAGGGGACAGGGGAACACTGAAGCTTTCTTT.

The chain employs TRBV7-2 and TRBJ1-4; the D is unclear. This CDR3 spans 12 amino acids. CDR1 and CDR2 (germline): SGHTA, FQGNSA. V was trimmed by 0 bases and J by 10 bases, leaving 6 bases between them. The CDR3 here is CASSLASGKLFF. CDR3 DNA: TGTGCCAGCAGCTTAGCGTCGGGAAAACTGTTTTTT.

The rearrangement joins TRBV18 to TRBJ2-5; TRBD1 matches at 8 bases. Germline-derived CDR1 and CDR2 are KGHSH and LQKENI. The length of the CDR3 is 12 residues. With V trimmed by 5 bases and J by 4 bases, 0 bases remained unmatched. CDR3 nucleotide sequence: TGTGCCAGCTCAGACAGGGGAGAGACCCAGTACTTC. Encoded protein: CASSDRGETQYF. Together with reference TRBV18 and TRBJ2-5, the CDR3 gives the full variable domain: NAGVMQNPRHLVRRRGQEARLRCSPMKGHSHVYWYRQLPEEGLKFMVYLQKENIIDESGMPKERFSAEFPKEGPSILRIQQVVRGDSAAYFCASSDRGETQYFGPGTRLLVL.

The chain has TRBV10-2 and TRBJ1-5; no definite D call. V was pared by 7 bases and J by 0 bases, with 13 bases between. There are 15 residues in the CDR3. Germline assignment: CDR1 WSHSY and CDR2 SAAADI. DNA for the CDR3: TGCGCCAGCATAACGGGAAAACGTAGCAATCAGCCCCAGCATTTT. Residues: CASITGKRSNQPQHF.

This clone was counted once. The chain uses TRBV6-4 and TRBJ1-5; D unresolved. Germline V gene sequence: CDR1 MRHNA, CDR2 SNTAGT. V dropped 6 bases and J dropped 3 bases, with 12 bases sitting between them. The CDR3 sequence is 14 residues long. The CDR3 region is CASRAHSINQPQHF. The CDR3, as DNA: TGTGCCAGCAGGGCCCACAGTATCAATCAGCCCCAGCATTTT.

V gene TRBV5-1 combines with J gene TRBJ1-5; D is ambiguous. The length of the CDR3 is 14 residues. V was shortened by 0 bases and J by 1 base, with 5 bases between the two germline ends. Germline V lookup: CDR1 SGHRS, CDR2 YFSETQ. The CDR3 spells CASSLAGSNQPQHF. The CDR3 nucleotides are TGCGCCAGCAGCTTGGCGGGAAGCAATCAGCCCCAGCATTTT.

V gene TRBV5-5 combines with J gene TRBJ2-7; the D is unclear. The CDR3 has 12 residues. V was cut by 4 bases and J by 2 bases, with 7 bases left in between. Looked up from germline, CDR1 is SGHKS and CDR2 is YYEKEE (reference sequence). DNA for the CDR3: TGTGCCAGCAGCCTAGACGCCTACGAGCAGTACTTC. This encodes CASSLDAYEQYF.